The clone carrying this TCR beta chain has only a few counts. Antigen: not known. V gave up 4 bases and J gave up 0 bases; unmatched junction bases: 6. From germline, CDR1 is LGHDT and CDR2 YNNKEL (reference sequence). The CDR3 has 16 amino acids. This sample is drawn from a study of T cell repertoires in cytomegalovirus infection. Study summary: CMV infection plus the matching HLA type was flagged by public TCR beta signatures.

Using its own MiXCR run on the reads, TCRdb lists one record per CDR3 protein. This sample has over 450,000 distinct CDR3 sequences, with about 10% found just once. General study findings and limits: CMV-specific HLA-C-restricted TCR beta clonotypes dominated the ex vivo response.

V usage is TRBV3-1 and J usage is TRBJ2-3; TRBD2 matches at 8 bases. This receptor was taken from a human donor in good health (CMV status not recorded). Some clones in this sample may be carry-over from other donors' samples. The specimen sequenced was PBMCs. DNA of the CDR3: TGTGCCAGCAGCCTGATCGCGGGGGGTAGCACAGATACGCAGTATTTT. Encoded protein: CASSLIAGGSTDTQYF.